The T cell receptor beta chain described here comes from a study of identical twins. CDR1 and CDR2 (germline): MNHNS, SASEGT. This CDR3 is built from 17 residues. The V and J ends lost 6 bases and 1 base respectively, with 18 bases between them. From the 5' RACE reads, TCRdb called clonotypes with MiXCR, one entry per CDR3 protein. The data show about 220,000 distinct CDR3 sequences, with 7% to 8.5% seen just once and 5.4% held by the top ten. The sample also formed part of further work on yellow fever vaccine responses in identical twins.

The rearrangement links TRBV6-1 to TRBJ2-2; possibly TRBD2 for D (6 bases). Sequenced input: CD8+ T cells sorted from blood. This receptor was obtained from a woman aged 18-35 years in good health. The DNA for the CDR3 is TGTGCCAGCAGGCGAACAAGTCTAGCGAGGAACACCGGGGAGCTGTTTTTT. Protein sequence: CASRRTSLARNTGELFF.